This T cell receptor (beta chain) was profiled in a study of OX40 agonist ivuxolimab in advanced cancers. Assay used: immunoSEQ multiplex PCR; TCRdb lists only in-frame clones, some missing. The sample shows 40,000 to 55,000 clones, approximately 81% of them seen only once. The V and J ends lost 1 base and 4 bases respectively, with 5 bases between them. Germline V gene sequence: CDR1 SGHTA, CDR2 FQGNSA. This CDR3 is built from 13 residues. The count of this clone is one. This clonotype was sampled from an adult with an advanced solid tumor such as melanoma, head and neck, liver or kidney cancer. The chain combines TRBV7-2 with TRBJ2-1; D gene unclear. This specimen was CD4+ or CD8+ T cells sorted from blood, taken in a trial of the OX40 agonist ivuxolimab. CDR3 loop: CASSLVTYNEQFF. DNA for the CDR3: TGTGCCAGCAGCTTAGTGACTTACAATGAGCAGTTCTTC.